This is a list of T cell receptor beta chains from one sample in a study of response to subunit inactivated influenza vaccine. TCRdb reanalysed the RT-PCR reads using MiXCR and keeps one entry per CDR3 protein. This repertoire shows 550,000 to 600,000 distinct CDR3 sequences, approximately 10% found once; its top ten account for roughly a tenth. Sequences were derived from PBMCs from blood, sampled on the day of vaccination. All receptors come from a man aged 50-60 years who received an inactivated influenza vaccine. Both conserved end residues are part of each CDR3. A D gene is named only where the DNA matches it firmly. Not every row has a clone size; where given, it reads once, few, many or a size class.

cdr3_aa cdr3_nt clone_size v_call d_call j_call
CASSQEGIVYNEQFF TGCGCCAGCAGCCAAGAGGGGATAGTCTACAATGAGCAGTTCTTC few TRBV4-3 . TRBJ2-1
CASSLSGRTNNEQFF TGTGCCAGCAGTCTGAGCGGGAGGACCAACAATGAGCAGTTCTTC many TRBV6-1 TRBD2 TRBJ2-1
CASRDRAPYEQYF TGCGCCAGCAGAGACAGGGCCCCCTACGAGCAGTACTTC . TRBV10-2 TRBD1 TRBJ2-7
CASSFGGQSYGYTF TGTGCCAGCAGCTTCGGAGGACAGTCCTATGGCTACACCTTC . TRBV7-2 . TRBJ1-2
CASSLIGTGEYGYTF TGTGCCAGCAGCCTTATTGGGACAGGGGAGTATGGCTACACCTTC many TRBV27 TRBD1 TRBJ1-2
CASSPISWVALFF TGTGCCAGCAGCCCGATTTCGTGGGTAGCTCTGTTCTTC few TRBV11-2 . TRBJ2-1
CASRKDPVSYEQYF TGTGCCAGCAGAAAGGATCCCGTCTCCTACGAGCAGTACTTC . TRBV7-2 . TRBJ2-7
CASSLAGTVNYGYTF TGTGCCAGCAGTTTAGCAGGGACGGTTAACTATGGCTACACCTTC few TRBV12-3/TRBV12-4 . TRBJ1-2
CASSLFRGPGAAYEQYF TGTGCCAGCAGTTTATTCCGGGGACCGGGCGCAGCCTACGAGCAGTACTTC few TRBV28 . TRBJ2-7
CASSLVSLGPDTQYF TGTGCCAGCAGCTTAGTTTCTCTGGGTCCAGATACGCAGTATTTT . TRBV7-2 . TRBJ2-3
CSVDKGQGTSYEQYF TGCAGCGTTGATAAGGGACAGGGCACCTCCTACGAGCAGTACTTC many TRBV29-1 TRBD1 TRBJ2-7
CSAPTEILETQYF TGCAGTGCCCCGACGGAGATTTTAGAGACCCAGTACTTC . TRBV20-1 . TRBJ2-5
CASSPPRPGGRLEQYF TGTGCCAGCAGCCCACCCAGGCCCGGGGGGCGGCTCGAGCAGTACTTC . TRBV7-2 . TRBJ2-7
CASSTAGDPGANVLTF TGCGCCAGCAGTACAGCGGGAGATCCTGGGGCCAACGTCCTGACTTTC . TRBV5-1 TRBD2 TRBJ2-6
CASSLLAGGPGNEQFF TGTGCCAGCAGCTTGCTAGCGGGAGGGCCGGGGAATGAGCAGTTCTTC . TRBV7-2 TRBD2 TRBJ2-1
CASSEAASPSDTQYF TGTGCCAGCAGTGAAGCGGCTAGTCCTTCTGATACGCAGTATTTT few TRBV2 . TRBJ2-3
CASSQDRGPHEKLFF TGCGCCAGCAGCCAAGACAGGGGGCCCCATGAAAAACTGTTTTTT . TRBV4-3 TRBD1 TRBJ1-4
CSVVGSASRQTQYF TGCAGCGTTGTGGGTTCGGCTAGCCGACAGACCCAGTACTTC many TRBV29-1 . TRBJ2-5
CASSDLDSLAKNIQYF TGTGCCAGCAGCGACCTCGACAGCCTAGCCAAAAACATTCAGTACTTC . TRBV2 . TRBJ2-4
CASSVDGGTTGELFF TGTGCCAGCAGCGTTGACGGCGGAACCACCGGGGAGCTGTTTTTT . TRBV7-2 . TRBJ2-2